The clone carrying this TCR beta chain was observed a handful of times. Its target is not known. Time point reported: pre-sensitization, week 0. Stated treatment: therapeutic diphenylcyclopropenone sensitization with weekly scalp DPC. Patch tests were applied only after blood draws. The CDR3 totals 15 residues. The germline V gene encodes CDR1 MDHEN and CDR2 SYDVKM. The V segment lost 6 bases and the J segment 2 bases; nucleotides outside the gene matches: 8. The sample comes from a study of human T cells and chemical hapten exposure. Study findings and constraints: Correlating positively with patch test score were the PT1 expanded TCR counts.

Each CDR3 protein gets one entry after TCRdb re-called the RACE reads with MiXCR. The profile shows more than 250,000 distinct CDR3 sequences, 7.5% to 10% of them singletons. The receptor's source is a woman aged 40 to 50 with alopecia areata. Some clones in this sample may be carry-over from other donors' samples. The chain recombines TRBV28 with TRBJ1-1, with 8 positions matching TRBD1. Sample: whole blood, taken in connection with sensitization to the hapten diphenylcyclopropenone (DPC). This CDR3 is CASRMPGQDNTEAFF. In nucleotides, the CDR3 is TGTGCCAGCAGGATGCCGGGACAGGATAACACTGAAGCTTTCTTT. The variable domain in full, with the rest retrieved from reference TRBV28 and TRBJ1-1, is DVKVTQSSRYLVKRTGEKVFLECVQDMDHENMFWYRQDPGLGLRLIYFSYDVKMKEKGDIPEGYSVSREKKERFSLILESASTNQTSMYLCASRMPGQDNTEAFFGQGTRLTVV.